This T cell receptor (beta chain) was found in a study of CD4+ T cells in melanoma. This table comes from immunoSEQ multiplex PCR, and its TCRdb copy is limited to in-frame clones, with some not included. The table includes about 22,000 clones, roughly 82% detected once. Germline CDR1 and CDR2: SGHAT and FQDESV (reference sequence). This CDR3 is 16 amino acids long. With 2 bases removed from V and 0 bases from J, the gap between germline ends came to 10 bases. This receptor was taken from a human donor with melanoma. V and J are TRBV11-1 and TRBJ2-2; D might be TRBD1 (6 bases). The sample comprised cells from a culture (not recorded whether cultured in vitro). As DNA, the CDR3 is TGTGCCAGCAGCTTATCAGAGGGGGCGAACACCGGGGAGCTGTTTTTT. Its protein product is CASSLSEGANTGELFF.